Presented here are 9 T cell receptor beta chains from one specimen sequenced in a study of T cell repertoires in cytomegalovirus infection. TCRdb passed the reads through MiXCR, listing each CDR3 protein once. The table shows under 800,000 distinct CDR3 sequences, with 24% occurring only once. The sequenced sample consisted of CD8+ T cells from PBMCs. These receptors originate from a human donor in good health (CMV status not recorded). Some clones in this sample may be carry-over from other donors' samples.

The rearrangement uses TRBV10-3 and TRBJ2-7, with TRBD1 identical over 10 bases. From germline, CDR1 is ENHRY and CDR2 SYGVKD. V lost 7 bases to trimming and J lost 3 bases; unmatched junction nucleotides: 6. The CDR3 length is 14 residues. In DNA form, the CDR3 reads TGTGCCATCATCGGGGGACAGGGGAGCTACGAGCAGTACTTC. It specifies CAIIGGQGSYEQYF.

A remark on this clonotype: The CDR3 carries no conserved terminal phenylalanine or tryptophan, so it likely arises from a read error. The chain uses TRBV27 and TRBJ2-1; 7 bases are shared with TRBD2. V lost 5 bases to trimming and J lost 7 bases; unmatched junction nucleotides: 8. Germline CDR1 MNHEY, CDR2 SMNVEV (reference sequence). CDR3 length equals 14 residues. CDR3 protein: CASSLGEGGNEQFL. DNA of the CDR3: TGTGCCAGCAGTCTCGGGGAGGGAGGTAATGAGCAGTTCTTA.

In the case of this clonotype: Sequence at one end of the junction differs from germline and may be a read error. The rearrangement links TRBV28 to TRBJ2-1; the match to TRBD2 covers 8 bases. Germline V gene data show CDR1 as MDHEN and CDR2 as SYDVKM. The CDR3 length is 15 residues. In DNA, the CDR3 is TGTGCCAACAGTTTCGGGGGGGGGCAGCGGAATGAGCAGTTCTTC. This encodes CANSFGGGQRNEQFF. The full variable domain, in which reference TRBV28 and TRBJ2-1 provide the parts outside the CDR3, is DVKVTQSSRYLVKRTGEKVFLECVQDMDHENMFWYRQDPGLGLRLIYFSYDVKMKEKGDIPEGYSVSREKKERFSLILESASTNQTSMYLCANSFGGGQRNEQFFGPGTRLTVL.

Only one count was recorded for this clonotype. A much larger clone lies one base from this, so it may be a read error. Because it lacks the conserved phenylalanine or tryptophan at the end, this CDR3 is likely a read error. The chain links TRBV7-6 to TRBJ2-3; 9 bases are a match to TRBD1. V shed 5 bases and J 5 bases; nucleotides not matched to a gene: 5. The germline V gene has CDR1 SGHVS and CDR2 FNYEAQ. The CDR3 contains 14 residues. The CDR3: CASSPRTGEDTQYS. In DNA, the CDR3 is TGTGCCAGCAGCCCCCGGACAGGGGAAGATACGCAGTATTCT.

The rearrangement joins TRBV12-3 or TRBV12-4 to TRBJ2-2; 8 nucleotides align to TRBD2. The CDR3 loop spans 15 amino acids. V dropped 6 bases and J dropped 5; count of bases not matched to a gene: 8. CDR3 protein: CASSPYSGGTGELFF. DNA for the CDR3: TGTGCCAGCAGCCCTTATTCGGGGGGGACCGGGGAGCTGTTTTTT.

This clonotype showed up just a few times. The chain joins TRBV14 to TRBJ2-3, with 12 bases fitting TRBD2. The trim removed 3 bases at V and 2 bases at J, leaving 3 bases unmatched. This CDR3 is built from 16 residues. Germline lookup yields CDR1 SGHDN and CDR2 FVKESK. The CDR3 DNA sequence: TGTGCCAGCAGCCACGGACTAGCGGGGACCACAGATACGCAGTATTTT. Translated: CASSHGLAGTTDTQYF.

The table lists this clonotype with many counts. CDR3 residues: CASSLKGHPVGNYGYTF. The CDR3 region has the DNA TGTGCCAGCAGCTTAAAGGGACACCCAGTGGGAAACTATGGCTACACCTTC. The gene calls are TRBV7-2 and TRBJ1-2; D is possibly TRBD1 (6 bases). V lost 2 bases to trimming and J lost 2 bases, with 18 bases between them. Germline-derived CDR1 and CDR2 are SGHTA and FQGNSA. This CDR3 comprises 17 residues.

This clonotype was seen only a few times. The chain carries TRBV7-9 and TRBJ2-1, with 11 bases that match TRBD2. CDR3 length: 16 amino acids. Germline V gene data show CDR1 as SEHNR and CDR2 as FQNEAQ (reference sequence). V lost 3 bases to trimming and J lost 3 bases; unmatched junction nucleotides: 4. CDR3 nucleotide sequence: TGTGCCAGCAGCTTTAGCGGGGGGGCTGGCTACAATGAGCAGTTCTTC. Protein: CASSFSGGAGYNEQFF.

There are a few counts of this clonotype. The chain couples TRBV6-1 to TRBJ2-7, with 12 bases that match TRBD2. V gave up 6 bases and J gave up 4 bases; unmatched junction bases: 4. The germline gives CDR1 MNHNS, CDR2 SASEGT. This CDR3 is 14 amino acids long. DNA for the CDR3: TGTGCCAGCAGCCGCGGACTAGCGGGGTACGAGCAGTACGTC. Translating gives CASSRGLAGYEQYV.